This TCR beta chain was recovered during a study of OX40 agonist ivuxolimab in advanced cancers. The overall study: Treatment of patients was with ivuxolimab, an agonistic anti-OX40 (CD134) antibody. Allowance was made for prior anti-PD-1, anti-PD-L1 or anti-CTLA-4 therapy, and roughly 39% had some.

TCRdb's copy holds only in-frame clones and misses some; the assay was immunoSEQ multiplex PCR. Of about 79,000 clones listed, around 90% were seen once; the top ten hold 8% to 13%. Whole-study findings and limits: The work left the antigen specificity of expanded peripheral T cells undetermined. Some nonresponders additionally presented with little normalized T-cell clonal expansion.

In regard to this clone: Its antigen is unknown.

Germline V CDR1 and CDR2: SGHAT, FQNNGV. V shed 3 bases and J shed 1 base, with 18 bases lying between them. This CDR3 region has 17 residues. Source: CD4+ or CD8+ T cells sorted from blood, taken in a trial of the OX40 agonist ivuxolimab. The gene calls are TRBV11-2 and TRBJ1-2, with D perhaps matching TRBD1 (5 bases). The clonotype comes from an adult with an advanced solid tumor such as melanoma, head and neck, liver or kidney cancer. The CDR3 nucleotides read TGTGCCAGCAGCTTGACAGCCCCGGCCCTTTATAACTATGGCTACACCTTC. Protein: CASSLTAPALYNYGYTF.